Listed below are T cell receptor beta chains from one sample, sequenced in a study of blood T cell repertoires in COVID-19. Profiled with immunoSEQ multiplex PCR; TCRdb holds only in-frame clones, not every one. The sample comprises 200,000 or so clones, 75% to 85% of which are singletons, and 10% to 15% rests with the top ten. Sequenced material: peripheral blood. All receptors derive from a woman over 75 with COVID-19, enrolled during active disease. Both conserved end residues are part of each CDR3. The order of the fields is V gene, J gene, CDR3 protein.

TRBV12-3/TRBV12-4	TRBJ1-2	CASSLAGTGNTF
TRBV4-3	TRBJ1-5	CASSQELGDQPQHF
TRBV5-6	TRBJ2-3	CASSLGGGPKFATDTQYF
TRBV11-2	TRBJ1-1	CASSLVGHYTEAFF
TRBV11-3	TRBJ2-1	CASSLTGRYNEQFF
TRBV4-2	TRBJ2-3	CASSQDPGLAGAGGGTDTQYF
TRBV7-9	TRBJ1-2	CASSLALTGQGARWYGYTF
TRBV18	TRBJ2-2	CASSPQSWINSPTGELFF
TRBV6-5	TRBJ2-7	CASSSPDRAVHEQYF
TRBV2	TRBJ1-1	CASSELTGYTEAFF
TRBV6-5	TRBJ2-7	CASSLPPYEQYF
TRBV6-5	TRBJ2-7	CASSNVGYEQYF
TRBV5-1	TRBJ2-5	CASSPESETQYF